Listed below are T cell receptor beta chains from one sample, sequenced in a study of shared clonotypes between healthy human individuals. The data were produced by immunoSEQ multiplex PCR, yet TCRdb's version contains in-frame clones alone and is incomplete. The table has roughly 2.2 million clones, approximately 95% seen once; the top ten hold 0.35% to 0.45%. Sequenced input: naive CD4+ T cells from PBMCs. The receptors stem from a man between 18 and 35 years old in good health. Some clones in this sample may be carry-over from other donors' samples. Each CDR3 is given with its conserved first and last residue. Each record gives: V gene, J gene, clone size, D gene, CDR3 protein. The D gene is left open where the match is weak. Rows give clone size only sometimes, using once, few, many, or a class for an expanded clone.

TRBV11-2	TRBJ2-1	-	-	CASSLASSYNEQFF
TRBV7-3	TRBJ2-7	-	TRBD2	CASSLSGTSGTYEQYF
TRBV7-2	TRBJ1-3	-	TRBD1	CASSLAITGAGNTIYF
TRBV6-6	TRBJ1-5	-	-	CASSYSTPGSNQPQHF
TRBV25-1	TRBJ2-2	-	-	CASSEDRFTGELFF
TRBV28	TRBJ1-2	-	-	CAAQAIGYGYTF
TRBV25-1	TRBJ1-1	once	-	CASSATGERDTEAFF
TRBV6-1	TRBJ1-1	-	-	CASRPKMNTEAFF
TRBV2	TRBJ1-5	-	-	CASSANSNQPQHF
TRBV7-9	TRBJ1-6	once	TRBD1	CASSPRQGGGGALHF
TRBV29-1	TRBJ2-5	-	-	CSGEVEETQYF
TRBV5-4	TRBJ2-1	-	TRBD1	CASSPGGTRSYNEQFF
TRBV7-8	TRBJ2-1	-	-	CASSLVGAAEQFF
TRBV9	TRBJ2-3	-	-	CASSVTLQLALDTQYF
TRBV6-1	TRBJ2-1	once	-	CASSEGNYNEQFF
TRBV7-3	TRBJ1-1	-	-	CASSPISGTEAFF
TRBV28	TRBJ1-5	few	-	CASSPLNQPQHF
TRBV18	TRBJ2-1	-	TRBD2	CASSPSRLAGVNEQFF
TRBV5-1	TRBJ1-2	once	-	CASSLGTRMGGYTF
TRBV7-6	TRBJ2-5	-	-	CASSPTGRAETQYF
TRBV19	TRBJ1-1	-	TRBD1	CASSLGQGNTEAFF
TRBV25-1	TRBJ1-1	-	-	CASVGQTTEAFF
TRBV5-4	TRBJ2-5	once	TRBD2	CASSLGPGGYQETQYF
TRBV18	TRBJ1-5	few	-	CASSSDRNQPQHF
TRBV27	TRBJ1-1	-	TRBD1	CASWTGDTEAFF
TRBV9	TRBJ2-7	once	-	CASSVVQYSEQYF
TRBV28	TRBJ2-3	-	TRBD2	CASRGTSGRDTDTQYF
TRBV28	TRBJ1-1	-	-	CASSLPGRVGLNTEAFF
TRBV5-1	TRBJ1-4	-	-	CASSFDPPGVGEKLFF
TRBV4-1	TRBJ1-6	-	-	CASSQDRVRTYSPLHF
TRBV27	TRBJ2-7	-	-	CASSLTTGAYEQYF
TRBV9	TRBJ2-1	-	-	CASSVDPIDQNEQFF
TRBV10-2	TRBJ2-3	-	TRBD1	CASSEGTGGDPDTQYF
TRBV28	TRBJ1-1	-	-	CASGVGAGDTEAFF
TRBV7-2	TRBJ2-3	-	TRBD2	CASSLGGSNSDTQYF
TRBV7-9	TRBJ1-5	-	-	CAGSLNSNQPQHF
TRBV2	TRBJ2-3	-	TRBD2	CASMKTSGRSDTQYF
TRBV5-1	TRBJ1-2	-	-	CASSLDRDEGGYTF
TRBV7-8	TRBJ2-7	-	TRBD1	CASSLATGQGYYEQYF
TRBV4-1	TRBJ2-1	-	-	CASSQDDYFSYNEQFF
TRBV18	TRBJ1-1	-	-	CASSPREAFF
TRBV2	TRBJ1-2	-	-	CASSGYPNYGYTF
TRBV5-4	TRBJ2-3	-	-	CASSLDYSSTDTQYF
TRBV4-1	TRBJ2-7	-	TRBD2	CASSQTSARGEEQYF
TRBV5-1	TRBJ2-7	-	TRBD1	CASSLRDRGPYEQYF
TRBV7-3	TRBJ2-1	-	TRBD2	CASSLINAGLAGYNEQFF
TRBV6-6	TRBJ2-5	-	-	CASRDSFQETQYF
TRBV29-1	TRBJ2-3	-	-	CSVEPGTPRGDTQYF